The 11 T cell receptor beta chains reported below all come from one sample, sequenced in a study of blood T cell repertoires in COVID-19. Assay: immunoSEQ multiplex PCR; the TCRdb copy retains only in-frame clones and omits some. The sample includes 250,000 to 300,000 clones, 85% to 90% seen only once; the top ten take around 15%. Sequencing was carried out using PBMCs or T cells enriched from blood (not recorded which). These receptors originate from a man younger than 35 who had recovered from COVID-19.

J is TRBJ1-1 and V is TRBV4-1; 9 bases fit TRBD1. V dropped 3 bases and J dropped 8; count of bases not matched to a gene: 4. The germline V gene encodes CDR1 MGHRA and CDR2 YSYEKL. The CDR3 covers 13 residues. This chain's CDR3 is CASSHEGQGEAFF. The CDR3 DNA is TGCGCCAGCAGCCATGAGGGACAGGGAGAAGCTTTCTTT.

The chain has TRBV6-1 and TRBJ2-1; TRBD2 matches 11 bases. Germline values: CDR1 MNHNS, CDR2 SASEGT. Losses at the gene ends were 4 bases for V and 2 bases for J; bases not matched to a gene: 4. The CDR3 length is 16 residues. This CDR3 is CASSAISGGAYNEQFF. The CDR3 bases are TGTGCCAGCAGTGCCATTAGCGGGGGGGCCTACAATGAGCAGTTCTTC.

This sequence joins TRBV29-1 and TRBJ2-3; 15 bases line up with TRBD2. Looked up from germline, CDR1 is SQVTM and CDR2 is ANQGSEA. The CDR3 runs to 18 residues. J gave up 1 base and V 6 bases, and 11 bases lay outside the gene matches. CDR3 sequence: CSVVGTSGGSPRTDTQYF. CDR3 bases: TGCAGCGTCGTCGGGACTAGCGGGGGGTCGCCTCGCACAGATACGCAGTATTTT.

The chain employs TRBV12-5 and TRBJ2-7; D might be TRBD2 (6 bases). The V gene lost 2 bases and the J gene lost 4 bases, with 15 bases spanning the gap. CDR1 and CDR2 from the germline V gene are LGHNT and FRNRAP. This CDR3 contains 15 residues. The CDR3 nucleotides read TGTGCTAGTGGTTTGAACCGGGACGGAGGGTACGAGCAGTACTTC. This gives the protein CASGLNRDGGYEQYF.

This clone was seen ten or more times. This rearrangement joins TRBV7-2 to TRBJ1-3; D remains unclear. The CDR3 loop spans 18 amino acids. V was shortened by 0 bases and J by 0 bases, with 15 bases between the two germline ends. Germline V gives CDR1 SGHTA, CDR2 FQGNSA. CDR3 nucleotides: TGTGCCAGCAGCTTAGCGCGGGTGGGCAGAGCCTCTGGAAACACCATATATTTT. It is translated as CASSLARVGRASGNTIYF.

The CDR3 protein is CASSLAYGNTIYF. CDR3 bases: TGTGCCAGCAGCTTAGCGTACGGGAACACCATATATTTT. The chain carries TRBV7-2 and TRBJ1-3; unclear D gene. The V gene lost 0 bases and the J gene lost 7 bases, with 7 bases spanning the gap. This CDR3 contains 13 residues. Germline loops: CDR1 SGHTA, CDR2 FQGNSA.

The rearrangement uses TRBV4-1 and TRBJ2-1; TRBD2 agrees at 9 bases. The CDR3 extends over 18 amino acids. V was pared by 0 bases and J by 0 bases, with 6 bases of the junction left unmatched. CDR1 MGHRA and CDR2 YSYEKL come from the germline V gene. CDR3: CASSQDGSGGISYNEQFF. The CDR3 DNA reads as TGCGCCAGCAGCCAAGATGGGAGCGGGGGGATCTCCTACAATGAGCAGTTCTTC.

The J gene is TRBJ2-1, the V gene TRBV5-4, with a weak D call TRBD1 (6 bases). The V end was cut by 3 bases, the J end by 0 bases, with 13 bases between. Germline V gene lookup returns CDR1 SGHNT and CDR2 YYREEE (reference sequence). This CDR3 has 16 amino acids. The CDR3 spells CASSYRQDPSYNEQFF. CDR3 nucleotides: TGTGCCAGCAGCTACCGACAGGACCCCTCCTACAATGAGCAGTTCTTC.

The CDR3 protein is CSASFASGNQPQHF. As DNA, the CDR3 is TGCAGTGCTAGTTTCGCCAGCGGCAATCAGCCCCAGCATTTT. The chain recombines TRBV20-1 with TRBJ1-5, with no clear D. Per germline, CDR1 DFQATT and CDR2 SNEGSKA (reference sequence). The CDR3 has 14 residues. Trimming removed 3 bases from V and 2 bases from J, with 11 bases in between.

This clone was picked up a small number of times. The chain combines TRBV7-3 with TRBJ1-5, with unresolved D. CDR3 length: 13 residues. In germline, CDR1 is SGHTA, CDR2 FQGTGA. Trimming took off 0 bases at V and 5 bases at J, with 5 bases between the two ends. The CDR3 reads CASSLTVDQPQHF. CDR3 sequence (DNA): TGTGCCAGCAGCTTAACGGTAGATCAGCCCCAGCATTTT.

The chain's CDR3 is CASSDRTGGEQYF. DNA of the CDR3: TGTGCCAGCAGCGACCGGACGGGGGGCGAGCAGTACTTC. The chain combines TRBV14 with TRBJ2-7, with 7 bases fitting TRBD2. The ends lost 5 bases at V and 6 bases at J; junction bases unmatched: 7. Germline CDR1 is SGHDN and CDR2 is FVKESK. The CDR3 loop spans 13 amino acids. The full variable domain, with the rest looked up from reference TRBV14 and TRBJ2-7, is EAGVTQFPSHSVIEKGQTVTLRCDPISGHDNLYWYRRVMGKEIKFLLHFVKESKQDESGMPNNRFLAERTGGTYSTLKVQPAELEDSGVYFCASSDRTGGEQYFGPGTRLTVT.